These T cell receptor beta chains were read from a single sample in a study of T cell responses to AZD1222 COVID-19 vaccine. The data were produced by immunoSEQ multiplex PCR, yet TCRdb's version contains in-frame clones alone and is incomplete. This sample carries some 180,000 clones, 80% to 90% of them seen once, and the ten largest clones take roughly 0.49%. The sample in question was peripheral blood, obtained on day 0 of AZD1222 vaccination. The receptors originated from an adult in good health. Each CDR3 is given with its conserved first and last residue. Fields, in order: J gene, V gene, CDR3 length, clone size, D gene, CDR3 DNA, CDR3 protein. The D gene is left open where the match is weak. For some rows the clone size is stated as once, few or many, or as a class when expanded; others skip it.

J: TRBJ1-3
V: TRBV5-4
length: 15
size: -
D: -
DNA: TGTGCCAGCAGCTTAGACAGACTCTCTGGAAACACCATATATTTT
CDR3: CASSLDRLSGNTIYF

J: TRBJ2-5
V: TRBV27
length: 12
size: -
D: -
DNA: TGTGCCAGCAGTAACCGGTGGGAGACCCAGTACTTC
CDR3: CASSNRWETQYF

J: TRBJ1-2
V: TRBV2
length: 13
size: -
D: -
DNA: TGTGCCAGCAGTTTCAAGGGGTTAGGTGGCTACACCTTC
CDR3: CASSFKGLGGYTF

J: TRBJ2-7
V: TRBV2
length: 18
size: -
D: TRBD2
DNA: TGTGCCAGCACTTCAAGGGGCGGGACTAGCGGAATCTCCTACGAGCAGTACTTC
CDR3: CASTSRGGTSGISYEQYF

J: TRBJ2-7
V: TRBV5-1
length: 16
size: -
D: TRBD1
DNA: TGCGCCAGCAGCTTAGCCACAGGGGGCGCAGCCTACGAGCAGTACTTC
CDR3: CASSLATGGAAYEQYF

J: TRBJ2-7
V: TRBV5-1
length: 14
size: -
D: TRBD2
DNA: TGCGCCAGCAGTCCTAGCGGGAGCTCCTACGAGCAGTACTTC
CDR3: CASSPSGSSYEQYF

J: TRBJ2-5
V: TRBV28
length: 14
size: -
D: -
DNA: TGTGCCAGCGTGATGGGAGCAGGGGCAGAGACCCAGTACTTC
CDR3: CASVMGAGAETQYF

J: TRBJ2-1
V: TRBV7-9
length: 18
size: -
D: TRBD1
DNA: TGTGCCAGCAGCTTAGCTCGAGCCGGGACAGGGGGGAACAATGAGCAGTTCTTC
CDR3: CASSLARAGTGGNNEQFF

J: TRBJ1-1
V: TRBV11-2
length: 14
size: -
D: -
DNA: TGTGCCAGCAGCTTGAGACAGGTTCGAACTGAAGCTTTCTTT
CDR3: CASSLRQVRTEAFF

J: TRBJ2-6
V: TRBV2
length: 19
size: -
D: -
DNA: TGTGCCAGCAGTGATTGGAACCCTGGCCCCTCTTCTGGGGCCAACGTCCTGACTTTC
CDR3: CASSDWNPGPSSGANVLTF

J: TRBJ2-1
V: TRBV5-1
length: 16
size: -
D: -
DNA: TGCGCCAGCAGCCCCACAAAGCTGAACTCCTACAATGAGCAGTTCTTC
CDR3: CASSPTKLNSYNEQFF

J: TRBJ2-7
V: TRBV9
length: 15
size: -
D: -
DNA: TGTGCCAGCAGAGCGGGGAGGGACAGCTCCTACGAGCAGTACTTC
CDR3: CASRAGRDSSYEQYF

J: TRBJ2-5
V: TRBV3-1/TRBV3-2
length: 17
size: -
D: TRBD2
DNA: TGTGCCAGCAGCCCCACCCTGGGCGGGGGGGCCGTAGAGACCCAGTACTTC
CDR3: CASSPTLGGGAVETQYF

J: TRBJ2-3
V: TRBV11-3
length: 15
size: -
D: -
DNA: TGTGCCAGCAGCTCCGGGACTTCTGGCACAGATACGCAGTATTTT
CDR3: CASSSGTSGTDTQYF

J: TRBJ1-3
V: TRBV4-1
length: 14
size: -
D: -
DNA: TGCGCCAGCAGCCTCCAAGACTCTGGAAACACCATATATTTT
CDR3: CASSLQDSGNTIYF

J: TRBJ1-1
V: TRBV10-3
length: 14
size: -
D: -
DNA: TGTGCCATCAGCGGGGCCCCCATGAACACTGAAGCTTTCTTT
CDR3: CAISGAPMNTEAFF

J: TRBJ2-7
V: TRBV30
length: 11
size: -
D: -
DNA: TGTGCCTGGGGTCTCGGGTACGAGCAGTACTTC
CDR3: CAWGLGYEQYF

J: TRBJ1-4
V: TRBV4-3
length: 15
size: -
D: TRBD1
DNA: TGCGCCAGCAGCCAAGTGGGACAGGGCGACGAAAAACTGTTTTTT
CDR3: CASSQVGQGDEKLFF

J: TRBJ1-1
V: TRBV10-3
length: 14
size: -
D: -
DNA: TGTGCCATCAGTGACGCGCGGGGAGACACTGAAGCTTTCTTT
CDR3: CAISDARGDTEAFF

J: TRBJ1-2
V: TRBV28
length: 12
size: -
D: -
DNA: TGTGCCAGCAGTTTTCGTTCCTATGGCTACACCTTC
CDR3: CASSFRSYGYTF

J: TRBJ2-7
V: TRBV2
length: 12
size: -
D: -
DNA: TGTGCCAGCAGCCCCTCCTCCTACGAGCAGTACTTC
CDR3: CASSPSSYEQYF

J: TRBJ1-4
V: TRBV20-1
length: 14
size: -
D: -
DNA: TGCAGTGCCAGTGGGGGAGGGGCTAATGAAAAACTGTTTTTT
CDR3: CSASGGGANEKLFF

J: TRBJ1-2
V: TRBV6-5
length: 14
size: -
D: TRBD1
DNA: TGTGCCAGCAGCCGGACAGGGGAGAACTATGGCTACACCTTC
CDR3: CASSRTGENYGYTF

J: TRBJ2-6
V: TRBV13
length: 16
size: -
D: TRBD1
DNA: TGTGCCAGCAGCCCGGGACAGGGGTCTGGGGCCAACGTCCTGACTTTC
CDR3: CASSPGQGSGANVLTF

J: TRBJ2-4
V: TRBV30
length: 13
size: -
D: TRBD1
DNA: TGTGCCTGGAGTGTACAGGGGGCTAACATTCAGTACTTC
CDR3: CAWSVQGANIQYF

J: TRBJ1-2
V: TRBV2
length: 18
size: -
D: TRBD1
DNA: TGTGCCAGCAGTGTTACCCCTGCGGGGACAGCTACTTTCTATGGCTACACCTTC
CDR3: CASSVTPAGTATFYGYTF

J: TRBJ2-7
V: TRBV18
length: 14
size: -
D: TRBD2
DNA: TGTGCCAGCTCACAAGGACTAGCGGGCTACGAGCAGTACTTC
CDR3: CASSQGLAGYEQYF

J: TRBJ2-5
V: TRBV27
length: 12
size: -
D: -
DNA: TGTGCCAGCAGAAAAGGGGCAGAGACCCAGTACTTC
CDR3: CASRKGAETQYF

J: TRBJ1-2
V: TRBV19
length: 13
size: -
D: -
DNA: TGTGCCAGTAGTATATCCCAGGATTATGGCTACACCTTC
CDR3: CASSISQDYGYTF

J: TRBJ2-3
V: TRBV5-4
length: 17
size: -
D: -
DNA: TGTGCCAGCAGCCCTGGGGGGAGCGGTCCTAGCACAGATACGCAGTATTTT
CDR3: CASSPGGSGPSTDTQYF

J: TRBJ2-1
V: TRBV11-2
length: 19
size: -
D: TRBD2
DNA: TGTGCCAGCAGCTTAGGCCTTGGACTAGCGGGAGTCTCCTACAATGAGCAGTTCTTC
CDR3: CASSLGLGLAGVSYNEQFF

J: TRBJ2-7
V: TRBV27
length: 14
size: -
D: -
DNA: TGTGCCAGCAGTTTTGGGCGGCTCGATTACGAGCAGTACTTC
CDR3: CASSFGRLDYEQYF

J: TRBJ2-2
V: TRBV5-1
length: 16
size: -
D: -
DNA: TGCGCCAGCAGCCGGACAGCTCCCGAGAACACCGGGGAGCTGTTTTTT
CDR3: CASSRTAPENTGELFF

J: TRBJ1-5
V: TRBV10-3
length: 14
size: -
D: -
DNA: TGTGCCATCAGTGGGCTCGGGGAAAATCAGCCCCAGCATTTT
CDR3: CAISGLGENQPQHF

J: TRBJ2-2
V: TRBV27
length: 15
size: -
D: -
DNA: TGTGCCAGCAGGCCCGGGGACCCCAACAGAGGGGAGCTGTTTTTT
CDR3: CASRPGDPNRGELFF

J: TRBJ2-3
V: TRBV7-2
length: 14
size: -
D: -
DNA: TGTGCCAGCAGCACCAACCCGGGGGCAGATACGCAGTATTTT
CDR3: CASSTNPGADTQYF

J: TRBJ1-2
V: TRBV27
length: 15
size: -
D: -
DNA: TGTGCCAGCAGTCCCGTCGACAGCTATAACTATGGCTACACCTTC
CDR3: CASSPVDSYNYGYTF

J: TRBJ1-4
V: TRBV4-1
length: 16
size: -
D: TRBD1
DNA: TGCGCCAGCAGCCAAGGAGTCAGGGGGCGCTATGAAAAACTGTTTTTT
CDR3: CASSQGVRGRYEKLFF

J: TRBJ1-5
V: TRBV30
length: 13
size: -
D: -
DNA: TGTGCCTGGAGTTTGCAGGGAAGGCAGCCCCAGCATTTT
CDR3: CAWSLQGRQPQHF

J: TRBJ1-2
V: TRBV18
length: 13
size: -
D: TRBD1
DNA: TGTGCCAGCTCTCCGGGACAGTCCGATGGCTACACCTTC
CDR3: CASSPGQSDGYTF

J: TRBJ2-7
V: TRBV5-4
length: 11
size: -
D: -
DNA: TGTGCCAGCAGCTACGGGAGCCAGCAGTACTTC
CDR3: CASSYGSQQYF

J: TRBJ1-4
V: TRBV11-2
length: 14
size: -
D: -
DNA: TGTGCCAGCAGCTTCCAAGGGAGAGGTGAAAAACTGTTTTTT
CDR3: CASSFQGRGEKLFF

J: TRBJ1-5
V: TRBV6-6
length: 15
size: -
D: TRBD1
DNA: TGTGCCAGCAGAACAGGGGGCCCGCCCAATCAGCCCCAGCATTTT
CDR3: CASRTGGPPNQPQHF

J: TRBJ2-7
V: TRBV19
length: 15
size: -
D: TRBD1
DNA: TGTGCCAGTAAGATCTGGGACAGGGGCGCCTACGAGCAGTACTTC
CDR3: CASKIWDRGAYEQYF

J: TRBJ1-1
V: TRBV5-1
length: 14
size: -
D: -
DNA: TGCGCCAGCAGCTGGGACAACGCGAACACTGAAGCTTTCTTT
CDR3: CASSWDNANTEAFF

J: TRBJ1-5
V: TRBV30
length: 12
size: -
D: TRBD1
DNA: TGTGCCTGGGGACAGGGGAATCAGCCCCAGCATTTT
CDR3: CAWGQGNQPQHF

J: TRBJ1-1
V: TRBV27
length: 14
size: -
D: -
DNA: TGTGCCAGCAGTCCGCGCGACTGGAACACTGAAGCTTTCTTT
CDR3: CASSPRDWNTEAFF

J: TRBJ2-7
V: TRBV5-8
length: 14
size: few
D: TRBD1
DNA: TGTGCCAGCAGCTTGGTTCAGGGGGCCGCCGAGCAGTACTTC
CDR3: CASSLVQGAAEQYF

J: TRBJ2-3
V: TRBV10-2
length: 15
size: -
D: -
DNA: TGCGCCAGCAGGGAAGGACTCTCTAGCACAGATACGCAGTATTTT
CDR3: CASREGLSSTDTQYF

J: TRBJ2-1
V: TRBV4-2
length: 19
size: -
D: TRBD2
DNA: TGTGCCAGCAGCCAAGGGACTAGCGGGGGGCAGAGCTCCTACAATGAGCAGTTCTTC
CDR3: CASSQGTSGGQSSYNEQFF

J: TRBJ1-1
V: TRBV7-9
length: 14
size: few
D: -
DNA: TGTGCCAGCAGCGGAGGGGACATGAACACTGAAGCTTTCTTT
CDR3: CASSGGDMNTEAFF